This T cell receptor beta chain was obtained from a study of blood T cell repertoires in COVID-19. Whole-study context: The United States, Italy and Spain provided the acute and convalescent COVID-19 samples. Sources were T cells, B-cell-depleted T cells, or PBMCs; the material itself was cDNA or gDNA.

This CDR3 region has 18 residues. V lost 8 bases, J lost 7 bases, and 26 bases stayed unmatched. CDR1 is SQVTM, CDR2 ANQGSEA, per germline. Per the original methods: Using reference gene primer amplification, nucleated cell counts were estimated. Measured with immunoSEQ multiplex PCR; TCRdb has only the in-frame clones, and not every one. The DNA was the basis for D and trimming; V, J and clone size are from that table. The sample lists about 49,000 clones, around nine tenths seen once, with approximately 3% in the top ten. Sequencing input: peripheral blood. This receptor was identified in a human donor in a cohort sampled during active COVID-19. V is TRBV29-1 and J is TRBJ1-2; 9 bases are shared with TRBD1. The CDR3 here is CSSVGWSPAGDRDTGYTF. The CDR3 DNA reads as TGCAGCTCGGTGGGGTGGTCCCCTGCGGGGGACAGGGATACTGGCTACACCTTC.